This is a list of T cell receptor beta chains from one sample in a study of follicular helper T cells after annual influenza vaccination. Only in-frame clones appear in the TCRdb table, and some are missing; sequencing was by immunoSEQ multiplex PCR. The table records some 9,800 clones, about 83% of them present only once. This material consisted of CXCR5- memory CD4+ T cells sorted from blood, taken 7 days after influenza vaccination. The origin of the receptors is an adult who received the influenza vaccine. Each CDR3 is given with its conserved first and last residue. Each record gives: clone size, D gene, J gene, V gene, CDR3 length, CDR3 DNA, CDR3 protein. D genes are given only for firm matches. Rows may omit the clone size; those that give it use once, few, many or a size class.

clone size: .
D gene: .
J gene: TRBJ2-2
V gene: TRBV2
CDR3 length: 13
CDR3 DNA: TGTGCCAGCAGTCCTGACACCACCGGGGAGCTGTTTTTT
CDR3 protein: CASSPDTTGELFF

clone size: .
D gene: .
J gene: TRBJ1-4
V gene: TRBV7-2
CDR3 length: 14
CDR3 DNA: TGTGCCAGCAGCCCGATGGCGAGAAATGAAAAACTGTTTTTT
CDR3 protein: CASSPMARNEKLFF

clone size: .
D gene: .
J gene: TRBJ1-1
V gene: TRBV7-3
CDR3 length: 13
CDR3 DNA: TGTGCCAGCAGCTTATTTTTATCCACTGAAGCTTTCTTT
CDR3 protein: CASSLFLSTEAFF

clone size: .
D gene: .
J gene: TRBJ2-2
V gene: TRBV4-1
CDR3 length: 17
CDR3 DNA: TGCGCCAGCAGCCAAGACGGACAAAAAGGGTGGACCGGGGAGCTGTTTTTT
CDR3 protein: CASSQDGQKGWTGELFF

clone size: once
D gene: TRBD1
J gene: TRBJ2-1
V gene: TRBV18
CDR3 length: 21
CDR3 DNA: TGTGCCAGCTCACCATCTATCCTTTCCGGACAGGTTAAAATTTTCTACAATGAGCAGTTCTTC
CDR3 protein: CASSPSILSGQVKIFYNEQFF

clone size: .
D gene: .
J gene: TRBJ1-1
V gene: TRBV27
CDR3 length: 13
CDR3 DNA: TGTGCCAGCAGTACCGGTTGGAACACTGAAGCTTTCTTT
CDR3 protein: CASSTGWNTEAFF

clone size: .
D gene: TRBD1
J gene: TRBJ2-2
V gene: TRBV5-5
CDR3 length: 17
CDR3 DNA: TGTGCCAGCAGCTTCCACCCGGGACAGGGGGCCGCCGGGGAGCTGTTTTTT
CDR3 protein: CASSFHPGQGAAGELFF

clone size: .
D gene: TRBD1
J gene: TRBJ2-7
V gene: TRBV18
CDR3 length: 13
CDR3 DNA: TGTGCCAGCGCAGGGGGCGAGAGGGGTTGGCAGTACTTC
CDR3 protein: CASAGGERGWQYF

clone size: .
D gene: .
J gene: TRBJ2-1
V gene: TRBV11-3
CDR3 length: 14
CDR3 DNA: TGTGCCAGCAGCTTTAGTGGTTCCTACAATGAGCAGTTCTTC
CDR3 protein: CASSFSGSYNEQFF

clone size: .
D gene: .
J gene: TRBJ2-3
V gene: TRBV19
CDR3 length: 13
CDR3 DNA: TGTGCCAGTAGTATAGGCAGCACAGATACGCAGTATTTT
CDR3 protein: CASSIGSTDTQYF

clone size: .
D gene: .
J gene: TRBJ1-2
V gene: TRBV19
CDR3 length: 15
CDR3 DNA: TGTGCCAGTAGTATAGAATTCCAGGCCGGAACTGGCTACACCTTC
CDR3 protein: CASSIEFQAGTGYTF

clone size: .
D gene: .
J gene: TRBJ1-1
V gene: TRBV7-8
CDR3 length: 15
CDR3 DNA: TGTGCCAGCAGCTTAGAATGGGGGGCAGTCACTGAAGCTTTCTTT
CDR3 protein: CASSLEWGAVTEAFF

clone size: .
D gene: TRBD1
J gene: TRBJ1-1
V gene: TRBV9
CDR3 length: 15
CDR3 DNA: TGTGCCAGCAGCCCAAGGACAGGGTTAAACACTGAAGCTTTCTTT
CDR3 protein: CASSPRTGLNTEAFF

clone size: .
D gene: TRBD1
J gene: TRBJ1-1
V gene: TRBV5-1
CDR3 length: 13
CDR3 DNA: TGCGCCAGCAGCTTGACAGGGGGGACTGAAGCTTTCTTT
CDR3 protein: CASSLTGGTEAFF

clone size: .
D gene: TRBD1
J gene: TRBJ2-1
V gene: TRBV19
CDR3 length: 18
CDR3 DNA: TGTGCCAGTAGTCCGGGACAGGGGCTCTCGTACTCCTACAATGAGCAGTTCTTC
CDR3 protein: CASSPGQGLSYSYNEQFF

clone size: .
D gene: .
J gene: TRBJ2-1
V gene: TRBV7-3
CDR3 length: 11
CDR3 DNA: TGTGCCAGCAGCTTGGGAGGTGAGCAGTTCTTC
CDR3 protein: CASSLGGEQFF

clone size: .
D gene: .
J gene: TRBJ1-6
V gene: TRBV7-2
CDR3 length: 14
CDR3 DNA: TGTGCCAGCAGCTTAGACAGCTATAATTCACCCCTCCACTTT
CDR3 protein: CASSLDSYNSPLHF

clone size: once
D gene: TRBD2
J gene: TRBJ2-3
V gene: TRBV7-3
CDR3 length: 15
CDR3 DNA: TGTGCCAGCAGCTTATTGGGACTAGTAACAGATACGCAGTATTTT
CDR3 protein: CASSLLGLVTDTQYF

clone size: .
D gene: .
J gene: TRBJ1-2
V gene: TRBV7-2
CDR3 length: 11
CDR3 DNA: TGTGCCAGCAGCTTAAACTATGGCTACACCTTC
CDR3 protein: CASSLNYGYTF

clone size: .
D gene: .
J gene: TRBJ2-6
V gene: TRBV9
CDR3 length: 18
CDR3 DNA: TGTGCCAGCAGCAAGCTAGGGGGGCTACTCTCTGGGGCCAACGTCCTGACTTTC
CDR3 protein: CASSKLGGLLSGANVLTF

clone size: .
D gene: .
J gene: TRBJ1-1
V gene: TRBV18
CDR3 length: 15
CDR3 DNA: TGTGCCAGCTCACCAGCTACAGCTTGGGGCACTGAAGCTTTCTTT
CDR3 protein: CASSPATAWGTEAFF

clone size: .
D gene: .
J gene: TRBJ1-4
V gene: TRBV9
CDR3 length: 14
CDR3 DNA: TGTGCCAGCAGCCCGGGGGACGGTTATGAAAAACTGTTTTTT
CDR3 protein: CASSPGDGYEKLFF

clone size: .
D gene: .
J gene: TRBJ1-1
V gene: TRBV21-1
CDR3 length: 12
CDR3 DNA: TGTGCCAGCAGCAACTATCCACGTGAAGCTTTCTTT
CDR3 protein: CASSNYPREAFF